The next 18 T cell receptor beta chains were all read from a single sample in a study of T cell responses to AZD1222 COVID-19 vaccine (dated by TCRdb to the early 2020s). The library was made by the immunoSEQ multiplex PCR assay. TCRdb stores this immuneACCESS table with in-frame sequences only. Part of the clones is absent; in the studies checked, under half of the shortfall reflects unresolved V genes, and no reason is known for the rest. A total of 150,000 to 200,000 clones appear in this sample, roughly 88% of them only once. The top ten clonotypes cover roughly 6% of the sample. The time point label of this sample denotes: about 28 days (+/-7) after the second vaccine dose. This sample comprised peripheral blood, obtained 28 days after the second AZD1222 dose. All receptors come from an adult who received the AZD1222 COVID-19 vaccine.

This sequence joins TRBV28 and TRBJ1-4; 7 bases align to TRBD1. The CDR3 covers 14 residues. J gave up 5 bases and V 5 bases, and 5 bases lay outside the gene matches. CDR1 is MDHEN and CDR2 is SYDVKM in the germline V gene. The CDR3 protein is CASSLQGKNEKLFF. CDR3 nucleotide sequence: TGTGCCAGCAGTCTACAGGGGAAGAATGAAAAACTGTTTTTT.

This clone was observed a single time. V and J are TRBV5-1 and TRBJ2-3, with unresolved D. V lost 3 bases and J 2 bases, leaving 4 bases between the germline ends. This CDR3 has 12 amino acids. Germline-derived CDR1 and CDR2 are SGHRS and YFSETQ. The CDR3: CASSSNTDTQYF. CDR3 DNA: TGCGCCAGCAGCTCCAACACAGATACGCAGTATTTT.

The rearrangement uses TRBV7-3 and TRBJ2-3; D remains unclear. Germline CDR1 is SGHTA and CDR2 is FQGTGA. The CDR3 consists of 13 residues. V lost 4 bases to trimming and J lost 2 bases, with 7 bases between them. The CDR3: CASSSPPTDTQYF. In DNA form, the CDR3 reads TGTGCCAGCAGCTCACCGCCCACAGATACGCAGTATTTT.

This chain joins TRBV7-9 and TRBJ2-5; 11 bases are shared with TRBD1. Germline V gene data show CDR1 as SEHNR and CDR2 as FQNEAQ (reference sequence). Trimming at V came to 3 bases and at J to 5 bases, leaving 5 bases not matched to a gene. The CDR3 covers 15 residues. CDR3 sequence reads: CASSFWTGGGETQYF. CDR3 coding DNA: TGTGCCAGCAGCTTCTGGACAGGGGGCGGTGAGACCCAGTACTTC. Full variable domain (missing parts from reference TRBV7-9 and TRBJ2-5): DTGVSQNPRHKITKRGQNVTFRCDPISEHNRLYWYRQTLGQGPEFLTYFQNEAQLEKSRLLSDRFSAERPKGSFSTLEIQRTEQGDSAMYLCASSFWTGGGETQYFGPGTRLLVL.

The rearrangement joins TRBV6-5 to TRBJ1-2, with D possibly being TRBD1 (5 bases). V gave up 0 bases and J gave up 6 bases, with 17 bases separating them. Germline V gene sequence: CDR1 MNHEY, CDR2 SVGAGI. This CDR3 has 16 amino acids. As DNA, the CDR3 is TGTGCCAGCAGTTACTCGAAGGCGCAGGGCGTTAATGGCTACACCTTC. Translating gives CASSYSKAQGVNGYTF.

This rearrangement joins TRBV4-3 to TRBJ2-6; maybe TRBD1 (6 bases). Germline V gives CDR1 LGHNA, CDR2 YSLEER. This CDR3 has 20 residues. Trimming took 0 bases from V and 0 from J, leaving 18 bases between them. Here the CDR3 DNA reads TGCGCCAGCAGCCAAGATAGGGGCAGGGGTGGAAGCTCTGGGGCCAACGTCCTGACTTTC. Its protein is CASSQDRGRGGSSGANVLTF.

The chain recombines TRBV6-1 with TRBJ1-4; 7 nucleotides line up with TRBD1. CDR1 and CDR2 (germline): MNHNS, SASEGT. The junction had 0 bases not matched to a gene; V was cut back by 3 bases and J by 2 bases. The length of the CDR3 is 14 residues. The CDR3 DNA follows: TGTGCCAGCAGTGACAGGGGGACTAATGAAAAACTGTTTTTT. Protein product: CASSDRGTNEKLFF.

This clone is labeled as medium-sized. The CDR3 bases are TGTGCCAGCAGTGAAGCGGGGGATACCGGGGAGCTGTTTTTT. Translating gives CASSEAGDTGELFF. The chain joins TRBV6-1 to TRBJ2-2; D may match TRBD1 or TRBD2 (5 bases each). Germline V CDR1 and CDR2: MNHNS, SASEGT. Trimming took off 0 bases at V and 5 bases at J, with 7 bases between the two ends. The CDR3 totals 14 residues.

The V gene is TRBV19, the J gene TRBJ2-1, with 8 bases fitting TRBD2. From germline, CDR1 is LNHDA and CDR2 SQIVND (reference sequence). CDR3 length equals 15 residues. The trim removed 5 bases at V and 10 bases at J, leaving 13 bases unmatched. In nucleotides, the CDR3 is TGTGCCAGTAGTGCCCCCGGGACTAGTATCGACGAGCAGTTCTTC. Amino acids: CASSAPGTSIDEQFF.

The chain recombines TRBV29-1 with TRBJ1-4, with D uncertain. Trimming removed 7 bases at V and 0 bases at J, with 9 bases between. Germline V gene sequence: CDR1 SQVTM, CDR2 ANQGSEA. This CDR3 has 13 amino acids. CDR3 sequence (DNA): TGCAGCGGGAAGGTTGCAACTAATGAAAAACTGTTTTTT. Its translation: CSGKVATNEKLFF.

The chain has TRBV28 and TRBJ1-2; possible D gene TRBD1, 6 bases. Trimming cost V 4 bases and J 3 bases, with 9 bases left between them. The CDR3 has 13 residues. Germline-derived CDR1 and CDR2 are MDHEN and SYDVKM. CDR3 residues: CASSSGGHYGYTF. Here the CDR3 DNA reads TGTGCCAGCAGTTCCGGGGGGCACTATGGCTACACCTTC.

The rearrangement uses TRBV6-4 and TRBJ2-2; D may be TRBD1 or TRBD2 (5 bases each). V was cut by 7 bases and J by 1 base, with 13 bases left in between. Germline-derived CDR1 and CDR2 are MRHNA and SNTAGT. The CDR3 extends over 15 amino acids. CDR3 in amino acids: CASTRDPVNTGELFF. CDR3 coding DNA: TGTGCCAGCACCCGGGACCCCGTGAACACCGGGGAGCTGTTTTTT.

This chain joins TRBV5-1 and TRBJ2-2; 10 bases agree with TRBD2. The CDR3 totals 16 residues. Germline CDR1 SGHRS, CDR2 YFSETQ. J was trimmed by 7 bases and V by 6 bases; bases with no gene match: 12. The CDR3 coding sequence is TGCGCCAGCACCCGAAGCGGGGGGGCGTCGAGCGGGGAGCTGTTTTTT. It is translated as CASTRSGGASSGELFF.

This sequence joins TRBV18 and TRBJ1-5; tentative D call: TRBD1 (5 bases). The V and J ends lost 5 bases and 2 bases respectively, with 13 bases between them. Per germline, CDR1 KGHSH and CDR2 LQKENI. CDR3 size: 15 residues. The CDR3: CASSSGTFGNQPQHF. CDR3 nucleotide sequence: TGTGCCAGCTCAAGTGGGACGTTCGGCAATCAGCCCCAGCATTTT.

The V call is TRBV6-5, the J call TRBJ1-6; D is ambiguous. Germline V gives CDR1 MNHEY, CDR2 SVGAGI. Trimming shortened V by 8 bases and J by 9 bases, and 17 bases separated the two germline ends. The CDR3 is 14 residues long. The CDR3 here is CASLPGQRISPLHF. Written as DNA, the CDR3 is TGTGCCAGCCTACCCGGGCAGCGGATTTCACCCCTCCACTTT.

The chain employs TRBV11-2 and TRBJ2-1; perhaps TRBD2 as D (6 bases). V dropped 3 bases and J dropped 4 bases, with 10 bases sitting between them. The CDR3 sequence is 14 residues long. Germline V gene data show CDR1 as SGHAT and CDR2 as FQNNGV. CDR3: CASSFEGTYNEQFF. For the CDR3, the DNA is TGTGCCAGCAGCTTTGAGGGGACTTACAATGAGCAGTTCTTC.

V and J are TRBV5-8 and TRBJ2-5; D unclear. The V end was cut by 4 bases, the J end by 0 bases, with 13 bases between. The germline V gene encodes CDR1 SGHTS and CDR2 YDEGEE. The CDR3 runs 15 residues. The CDR3: CASSQKVDYQETQYF. In nucleotides, the CDR3 is TGTGCCAGCAGCCAAAAGGTCGACTACCAAGAGACCCAGTACTTC.

The chain joins TRBV6-6 to TRBJ1-2, with 7 bases matching TRBD1. Germline loops: CDR1 MNHNY, CDR2 SVGAGI (reference sequence). The CDR3 extends over 14 amino acids. The ends lost 5 bases at V and 4 bases at J; junction bases unmatched: 7. CDR3 nucleotides: TGTGCCAGCAGTAAACAGGGGTCACCCTATGGCTACACCTTC. Translating it yields CASSKQGSPYGYTF.